These 22 T cell receptor beta chains were sequenced from one sample in a study of blood T cell repertoires in COVID-19. The table came from immunoSEQ multiplex PCR; TCRdb's copy has only in-frame clones and leaves some out. The sample lists approximately 200,000 clones; around nine tenths were seen once. Sequencing used PBMCs or T cells enriched from blood (not recorded which). These receptors all come from a young woman who had been exposed to COVID-19.

The chain carries TRBV19 and TRBJ2-3; 9 nucleotides line up with TRBD1. From germline, CDR1 is LNHDA and CDR2 SQIVND (reference sequence). V lost 0 bases, J lost 2 bases, and 6 bases stayed unmatched. There are 17 residues in the CDR3. The CDR3, as DNA: TGTGCCAGTAGTATAGAAGGGGGACAGGGCGCCACAGATACGCAGTATTTT. This encodes CASSIEGGQGATDTQYF.

This clone occurred a few times. The chain combines TRBV28 with TRBJ1-1; D is possibly TRBD1 (5 bases). The germline gives CDR1 MDHEN, CDR2 SYDVKM. The CDR3 is 13 residues long. V lost 3 bases to trimming and J lost 6 bases, with 11 bases between them. This chain's CDR3 is CASSFKGVAEAFF. DNA for the CDR3: TGTGCCAGCAGTTTCAAAGGGGTTGCTGAAGCTTTCTTT.

The chain is built from TRBV5-1 and TRBJ2-3; tentatively, D is TRBD2 (5 bases). V was trimmed by 7 bases and J by 0 bases, leaving 15 bases between them. Germline V gene lookup returns CDR1 SGHRS and CDR2 YFSETQ. The CDR3 totals 15 residues. The CDR3 sequence is CASGWEFSSTDTQYF. CDR3 in DNA: TGCGCCAGCGGGTGGGAGTTCTCTAGCACAGATACGCAGTATTTT.

The chain has TRBV9 and TRBJ1-2; no reliable D call. The CDR3 covers 15 residues. The V end was cut by 3 bases, the J end by 4 bases, with 16 bases between. The germline gives CDR1 SGDLS, CDR2 YYNGEE. The CDR3 bases are TGTGCCAGCAGCGCAGCCCTACCGGGATTCTATGGCTACACCTTC. Translating gives CASSAALPGFYGYTF.

In this sample, this clone turned up once. The V call is TRBV15, the J call TRBJ1-1; D not resolved. CDR3 length: 14 residues. The V gene lost 0 bases and the J gene lost 1 base, with 6 bases spanning the gap. Germline loops: CDR1 LNHNV, CDR2 YYDKDF (reference sequence). The DNA of the CDR3 is TGTGCCACCAGCAGAGATTTCAGGAACACTGAAGCTTTCTTT. Translated: CATSRDFRNTEAFF.

The chain links TRBV18 to TRBJ1-2; TRBD1 is a possible D gene (5 bases). Trimming removed 0 bases at V and 3 bases at J, with 8 bases between. CDR1 and CDR2 (germline): KGHSH, LQKENI. The CDR3 is 14 amino acids. CDR3 coding DNA: TGTGCCAGCTCACCACCGAGCAGGGACTATGGCTACACCTTC. Protein sequence: CASSPPSRDYGYTF.

V gene TRBV4-1 combines with J gene TRBJ2-7; D might be TRBD2 (6 bases). Trimming removed 1 base at V and 4 bases at J, with 8 bases between. The germline CDR1 and CDR2 sequences are MGHRA and YSYEKL. The CDR3 runs 13 residues. CDR3 in amino acids: CASSQGRDYEQYF. The DNA for the CDR3 is TGCGCCAGCAGCCAAGGGAGGGATTACGAGCAGTACTTC.

The sample holds one count of this clone. This chain uses TRBV7-2 with TRBJ1-5; D is undetermined. The CDR3 loop spans 16 amino acids. Germline CDR1 is SGHTA and CDR2 is FQGNSA. V shed 1 base and J shed 0 bases, with 10 bases lying between them. The CDR3 sequence is CASSLVFGYSNQPQHF. The CDR3 DNA sequence: TGTGCCAGCAGCTTAGTATTCGGGTATAGCAATCAGCCCCAGCATTTT.

The chain uses TRBV5-8 and TRBJ2-1; D call uncertain. The CDR3 is 11 amino acids. V lost 7 bases to trimming and J lost 9 bases, with 11 bases between them. The germline gives CDR1 SGHTS, CDR2 YDEGEE. The CDR3: CASRDRGEQFF. CDR3 DNA sequence: TGTGCCAGCCGAGATCGTGGTGAGCAGTTCTTC.

The chain has TRBV24-1 and TRBJ2-6, with D tentatively TRBD1 (6 bases). CDR3 length: 13 amino acids. Germline assignment: CDR1 KGHDR and CDR2 SFDVKD. V lost 10 bases to trimming and J lost 2 bases, with 8 bases between them. The CDR3 protein is CATQGTGANVLTF. CDR3 nucleotides: TGTGCCACACAGGGAACTGGGGCCAACGTCCTGACTTTC.

The chain uses TRBV4-1 and TRBJ2-1; TRBD1 might be the D (5 bases). The CDR3 contains 16 residues. Germline V gene lookup returns CDR1 MGHRA and CDR2 YSYEKL. V lost 3 bases and J 6 bases, leaving 18 bases between the germline ends. CDR3 in amino acids: CASSQESRAPRNEQFF. The CDR3 DNA reads TGCGCCAGCAGCCAGGAGTCCAGGGCGCCTCGCAATGAGCAGTTCTTC.

The chain uses TRBV21-1 and TRBJ1-1. TRBV21-1 is a pseudogene segment. The CDR3 totals 13 residues. The CDR3, as DNA: TGTGCCAGCAGCAATGAGATGAACACTGAAGCTTTCTTT. Encoded protein: CASSNEMNTEAFF.

This clone was seen a few times. This rearrangement joins TRBV19 to TRBJ1-3; 7 positions agree with TRBD1. Germline V gives CDR1 LNHDA, CDR2 SQIVND (reference sequence). The CDR3 runs 14 residues. V dropped 5 bases and J dropped 0; count of bases not matched to a gene: 1. Here the CDR3 reads CASSQGDSGNTIYF. The DNA for the CDR3 is TGTGCCAGTAGTCAGGGGGACTCTGGAAACACCATATATTTT.

As concerns this clone: This is likely a read error, given that the CDR3 carries no conserved phenylalanine or tryptophan at its end. The limits of the CDR3 on the DNA are not certain, so only TCRdb's listed CDR3 is given. CDR3 residues: CASSYRGIAPPG. The rearrangement uses TRBV6-5 and TRBJ2-3; the table names TRBD1, a call not compared with the DNA. Counting both end residues, the CDR3 totals 12 amino acids. Germline lookup yields CDR1 MNHEY and CDR2 SVGAGI.

This clone has a handful of counts. The rearrangement links TRBV19 to TRBJ1-1; TRBD1 aligns across 7 bases. CDR3 length equals 15 residues. Germline CDR1 and CDR2: LNHDA and SQIVND (reference sequence). The V and J ends lost 6 bases and 7 bases, in that order; junction bases with no gene match: 14. DNA for the CDR3: TGTGCCAGTAGCCTTTCACTTCGTGGGACAGATGAAGCTTTCTTT. Protein product: CASSLSLRGTDEAFF.

V gene TRBV6-5 combines with J gene TRBJ1-2; 7 nucleotides align to TRBD1. The length of the CDR3 is 14 residues. V dropped 2 bases and J dropped 3; count of bases not matched to a gene: 3. CDR1 and CDR2 (germline): MNHEY, SVGAGI. CDR3 sequence reads: CASSYRGQHYGYTF. The CDR3 coding sequence is TGTGCCAGCAGTTACCGGGGACAGCACTATGGCTACACCTTC.

This clone was counted a single time. This chain connects TRBV30 to TRBJ1-6; tentatively, D is TRBD1 (5 bases). Germline assignment: CDR1 GTSNPN and CDR2 SVGIG (reference sequence). The V and J ends lost 3 bases and 5 bases respectively, with 8 bases between them. This CDR3 has 13 residues. The CDR3 spells CAWRAQDNSPLHF. In nucleotides, the CDR3 is TGTGCCTGGAGGGCACAGGATAATTCACCCCTCCACTTT.

The chain employs TRBV5-4 and TRBJ2-5, with TRBD2 matching over 8 bases. V lost 0 bases and J lost 2; bases outside the gene matches: 12. Germline lookup yields CDR1 SGHNT and CDR2 YYREEE (reference sequence). The length of the CDR3 is 18 residues. The CDR3 bases are TGTGCCAGCAGCTTGGGAATGAGCGGGGGCCCCTTACAAGAGACCCAGTACTTC. Its protein is CASSLGMSGGPLQETQYF.

This chain connects TRBV30 to TRBJ1-5, with D uncertain. Germline V lookup: CDR1 GTSNPN, CDR2 SVGIG (reference sequence). Trimming left V 0 bases short and J 5 bases short, with 8 bases between. CDR3 length: 13 residues. CDR3 region: CAWSVRLDQPQHF. In DNA, the CDR3 is TGTGCCTGGAGTGTACGGTTAGATCAGCCCCAGCATTTT. Using reference TRBV30 and TRBJ1-5 for the parts outside the CDR3, the full variable domain is SQTIHQWPATLVQPVGSPLSLECTVEGTSNPNLYWYRQAAGRGLQLLFYSVGIGQISSEVPQNLSASRPQDRQFILSSKKLLLSDSGFYLCAWSVRLDQPQHFGDGTRLSIL.

The genes are TRBV2 and TRBJ1-6; the D is unclear. Per germline, CDR1 SNHLY and CDR2 FYNNEI. The CDR3 is made up of 13 amino acids. For the CDR3, the DNA is TGTGCATCCCAGTGGAGGGAGGCCTCGCCCCTCCACTTT. As protein: CASQWREASPLHF.

V is TRBV7-8 and J is TRBJ2-1; 8 nucleotides match TRBD2. Germline V gene data show CDR1 as SGHVS and CDR2 as FQNEAQ. The CDR3 totals 16 residues. J was trimmed by 7 bases and V by 3 bases; bases with no gene match: 11. The DNA for the CDR3 is TGTGCCAGCAGCTTTGGAGCTGCGGGGGGCCGGAATGAGCAGTTCTTC. Translating it yields CASSFGAAGGRNEQFF.

The chain links TRBV18 to TRBJ1-5; no definite D call. Deletions cut 2 bases from V and 4 bases from J, with 6 bases between. Germline V gene data show CDR1 as KGHSH and CDR2 as LQKENI. The CDR3 is made up of 13 amino acids. CDR3 sequence: CASSPGENQPQHF. CDR3 nucleotide sequence: TGTGCCAGCTCACCAGGGGAGAATCAGCCCCAGCATTTT.